This note documents a single TCR beta chain sequence. The data were taken from a study of cytomegalovirus exposure and HLA in healthy donors. PCR was performed using 60 Vbeta and 13 Jbeta primers. Assay: immunoSEQ multiplex PCR; the TCRdb copy retains only in-frame clones and omits some. The sample has 150,000 to 200,000 clones; 70% to 80% are singletons. V lost 4 bases to trimming and J lost 4 bases; unmatched junction nucleotides: 9. This CDR3 has 17 amino acids. Germline V lookup: CDR1 MGHRA, CDR2 YSYEKL. The TCR originated in a man aged 50 to 60 in good health and CMV-seropositive. What was sequenced was PBMCs. The chain employs TRBV4-1 and TRBJ2-2; 10 positions match TRBD1. Here the CDR3 DNA reads TGCGCCAGCAGCCTCAACGGACAGGGGGAGCCCACCGGGGAGCTGTTTTTT. The encoded protein is CASSLNGQGEPTGELFF.